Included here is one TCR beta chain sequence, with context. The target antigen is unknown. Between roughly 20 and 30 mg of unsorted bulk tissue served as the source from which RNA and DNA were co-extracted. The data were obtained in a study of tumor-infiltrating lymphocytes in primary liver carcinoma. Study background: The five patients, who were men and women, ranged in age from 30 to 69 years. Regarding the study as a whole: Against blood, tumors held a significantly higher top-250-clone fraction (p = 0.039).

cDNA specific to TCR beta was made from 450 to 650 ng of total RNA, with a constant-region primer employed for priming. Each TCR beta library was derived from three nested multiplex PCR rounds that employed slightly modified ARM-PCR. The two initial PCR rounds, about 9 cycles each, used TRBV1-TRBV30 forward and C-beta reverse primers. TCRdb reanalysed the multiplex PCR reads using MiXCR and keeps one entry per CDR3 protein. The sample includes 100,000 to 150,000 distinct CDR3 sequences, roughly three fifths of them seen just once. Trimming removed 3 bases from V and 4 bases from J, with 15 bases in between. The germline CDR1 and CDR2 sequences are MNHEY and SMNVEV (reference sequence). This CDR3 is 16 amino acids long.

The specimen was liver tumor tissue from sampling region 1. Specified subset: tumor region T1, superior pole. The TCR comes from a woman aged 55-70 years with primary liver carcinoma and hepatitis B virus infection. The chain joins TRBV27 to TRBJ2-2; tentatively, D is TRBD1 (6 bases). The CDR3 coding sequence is TGTGCCAGCAGTTTCCGGATAGCAGGGGCCACCGGGGAGCTGTTTTTT. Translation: CASSFRIAGATGELFF.